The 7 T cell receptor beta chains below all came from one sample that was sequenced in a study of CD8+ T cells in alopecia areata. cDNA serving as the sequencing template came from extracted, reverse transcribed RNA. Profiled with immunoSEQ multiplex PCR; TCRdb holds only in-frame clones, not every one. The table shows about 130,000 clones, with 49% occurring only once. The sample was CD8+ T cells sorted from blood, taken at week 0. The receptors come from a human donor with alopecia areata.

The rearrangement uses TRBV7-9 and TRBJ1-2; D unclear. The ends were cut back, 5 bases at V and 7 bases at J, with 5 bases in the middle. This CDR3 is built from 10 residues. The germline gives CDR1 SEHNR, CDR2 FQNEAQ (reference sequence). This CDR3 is CASSHVGYTF. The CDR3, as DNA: TGTGCCAGCAGCCACGTTGGCTACACCTTC. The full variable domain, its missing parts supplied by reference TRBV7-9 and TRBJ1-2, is DTGVSQNPRHKITKRGQNVTFRCDPISEHNRLYWYRQTLGQGPEFLTYFQNEAQLEKSRLLSDRFSAERPKGSFSTLEIQRTEQGDSAMYLCASSHVGYTFGSGTRLTVV.

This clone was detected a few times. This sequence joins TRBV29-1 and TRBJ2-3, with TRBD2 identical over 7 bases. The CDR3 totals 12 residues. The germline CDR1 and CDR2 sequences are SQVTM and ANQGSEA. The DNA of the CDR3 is TGCACAGCGGGGATCGGCACAGATACGCAGTATTTT. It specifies CTAGIGTDTQYF.

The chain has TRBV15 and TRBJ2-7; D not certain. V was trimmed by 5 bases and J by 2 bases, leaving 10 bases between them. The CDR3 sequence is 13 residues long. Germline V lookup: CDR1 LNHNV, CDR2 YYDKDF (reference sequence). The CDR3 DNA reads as TGTGCCACCAGCCCTGAGTGGGCCTACGAGCAGTACTTC. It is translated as CATSPEWAYEQYF.

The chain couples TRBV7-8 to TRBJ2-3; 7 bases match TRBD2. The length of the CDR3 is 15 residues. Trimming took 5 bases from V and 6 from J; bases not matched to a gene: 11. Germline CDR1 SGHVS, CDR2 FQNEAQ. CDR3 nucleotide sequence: TGTGCCAGCAGCCGGGGACTATCAAGTAGGGATACGCAGTATTTT. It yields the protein CASSRGLSSRDTQYF.

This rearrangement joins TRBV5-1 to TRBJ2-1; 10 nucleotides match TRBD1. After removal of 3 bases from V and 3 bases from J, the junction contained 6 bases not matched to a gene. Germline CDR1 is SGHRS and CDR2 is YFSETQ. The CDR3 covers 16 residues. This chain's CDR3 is CASSWPGQGYYNEQFF. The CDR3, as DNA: TGCGCCAGCAGCTGGCCGGGACAGGGGTACTACAATGAGCAGTTCTTC.

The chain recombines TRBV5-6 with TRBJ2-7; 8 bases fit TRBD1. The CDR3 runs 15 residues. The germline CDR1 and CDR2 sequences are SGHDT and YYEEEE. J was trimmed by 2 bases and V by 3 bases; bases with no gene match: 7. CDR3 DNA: TGTGCCAGCAGCTCGGGGACAGGACCGACCTACGAGCAGTACTTC. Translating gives CASSSGTGPTYEQYF.

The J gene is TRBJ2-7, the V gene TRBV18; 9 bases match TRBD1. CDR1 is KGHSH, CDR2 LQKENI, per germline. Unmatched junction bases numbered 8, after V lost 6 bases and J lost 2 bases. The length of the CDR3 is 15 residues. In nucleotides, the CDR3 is TGTGCCAGCTCTTCGCCGGGACAGGGAACCTACGAGCAGTACTTC. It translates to CASSSPGQGTYEQYF.